The sequence of this TCR beta chain was determined in a study of CD8+ T cells in alopecia areata. General study points: Normal scalp showed lower clonality than lesional scalp, especially alopecia totalis/universalis. Tofacitinib significantly reduced both scalp clonality and expanded CD8+ clones among the top 100.

Concerning this clone: The antigen is undetermined.

Germline V gives CDR1 SQVTM, CDR2 ANQGSEA. V lost 6 bases to trimming and J lost 4 bases; unmatched junction nucleotides: 15. The CDR3 runs 15 residues. Treatment: oral pan-JAK inhibitor, 5-10 mg twice daily. RNA was isolated and reverse transcribed to cDNA, the sequencing template. Libraries were prepared by immunoSEQ multiplex PCR; TCRdb keeps only in-frame clonotypes and omits some of them. Here the sample spans tens of thousands of clones, over 25% being singletons. The sequence came from a human donor with alopecia areata. The material sequenced was CD8+ T cells sorted from blood, taken at week 4, from a patient treated with tofacitinib. This chain connects TRBV29-1 to TRBJ2-7, with 7 bases matching TRBD2. This CDR3 is CSVRALAGDPYEQYF. CDR3 nucleotides: TGCAGCGTGAGGGCTCTGGCGGGAGACCCTTACGAGCAGTACTTC.